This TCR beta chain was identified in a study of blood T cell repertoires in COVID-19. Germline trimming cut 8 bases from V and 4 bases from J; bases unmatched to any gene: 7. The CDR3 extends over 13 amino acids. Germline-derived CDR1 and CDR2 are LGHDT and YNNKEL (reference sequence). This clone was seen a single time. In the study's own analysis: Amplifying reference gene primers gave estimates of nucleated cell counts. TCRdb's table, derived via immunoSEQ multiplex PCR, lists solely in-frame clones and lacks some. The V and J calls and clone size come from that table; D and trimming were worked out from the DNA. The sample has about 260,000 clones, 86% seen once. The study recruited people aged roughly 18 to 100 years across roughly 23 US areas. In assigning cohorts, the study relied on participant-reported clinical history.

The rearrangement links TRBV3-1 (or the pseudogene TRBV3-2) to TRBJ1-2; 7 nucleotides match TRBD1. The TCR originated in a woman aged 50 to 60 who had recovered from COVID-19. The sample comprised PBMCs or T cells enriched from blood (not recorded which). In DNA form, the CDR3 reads TGTGCCAGCGGGACAGCGAGCCCCTATGGCTACACCTTC. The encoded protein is CASGTASPYGYTF.